A single sample is the source of the 18 T cell receptor beta chains below, sequenced in a study of blood T cell repertoires in COVID-19. Sequencing used immunoSEQ multiplex PCR; TCRdb keeps in-frame clones, though not all of them. The sample lists about 180,000 clones; approximately 85% were seen once. Sequencing was carried out using PBMCs or T cells enriched from blood (not recorded which). All receptors derive from a man aged 35-49 years who had recovered from COVID-19.

The J gene is TRBJ2-5, the V gene TRBV5-1; D unclear. V was trimmed by 4 bases and J by 5 bases, leaving 15 bases between them. Germline V gives CDR1 SGHRS, CDR2 YFSETQ. This CDR3 spans 14 amino acids. The CDR3 bases are TGCGCCAGCAGCCCAAACTCCCTAACGGAGACCCAGTACTTC. Translating it yields CASSPNSLTETQYF.

The genes are TRBV18 and TRBJ2-3, with 7 bases that match TRBD1. Germline V CDR1 and CDR2: KGHSH, LQKENI. J was trimmed by 0 bases and V by 3 bases; bases with no gene match: 3. The length of the CDR3 is 15 residues. The CDR3 loop reads CASSPLGQSTDTQYF. DNA of the CDR3: TGTGCCAGCTCACCCTTGGGACAGAGCACAGATACGCAGTATTTT.

The chain has TRBV4-1 and TRBJ1-2; D gene uncertain. Looked up from germline, CDR1 is MGHRA and CDR2 is YSYEKL. The CDR3 is made up of 17 amino acids. With 3 bases removed from V and 3 bases from J, the gap between germline ends came to 20 bases. The CDR3 region is CASSHPPAPSEHYGYTF. The CDR3 region has the DNA TGCGCCAGCAGCCACCCGCCGGCCCCATCGGAGCACTATGGCTACACCTTC.

The DNA for the CDR3 is TGTGCCAGCAGCACCCTAGCGGACTTCTCCTACAATGAGCAGTTCTTC. It translates to CASSTLADFSYNEQFF. V is TRBV28 and J is TRBJ2-1, with 7 bases matching TRBD2. The V gene end was trimmed by 6 bases and the J gene end by 0 bases; junction bases not matched to a gene: 8. Looked up from germline, CDR1 is MDHEN and CDR2 is SYDVKM. CDR3 length: 16 residues.

The chain employs TRBV5-8 and TRBJ2-5; TRBD1 matches 7 bases. Germline loops: CDR1 SGHTS, CDR2 YDEGEE. The CDR3 has 16 amino acids. V shed 0 bases, J shed 0 bases, and the junction held 5 bases outside the gene matches. CDR3 DNA sequence: TGTGCCAGCAGCTTGGGGGCCGGGACAGACCAAGAGACCCAGTACTTC. Translated: CASSLGAGTDQETQYF. Looking up the rest from reference TRBV5-8 and TRBJ2-5 gives the full variable domain: EAGVTQSPTHLIKTRGQQATLRCSPISGHTSVYWYQQALGLGLQFLLWYDEGEERNRGNFPPRFSGRQFPNYSSELNVNALELEDSALYLCASSLGAGTDQETQYFGPGTRLLVL.

V is TRBV1 and J is TRBJ1-1; the table names TRBD1, a call not compared with the DNA. TRBV1 is annotated as a pseudogene. The CDR3 contains 19 residues. The CDR3 sequence is CTSSQVSVTGSGMDTEAFF. DNA of the CDR3: TGCACCAGCAGCCAAGTTTCCGTCACAGGGTCTGGTATGGACACTGAAGCTTTCTTT.

The chain uses TRBV27 and TRBJ2-3, with 9 positions matching TRBD1. V lost 6 bases, J lost 0 bases, and 7 bases stayed unmatched. The CDR3 is 16 amino acids. CDR1 MNHEY and CDR2 SMNVEV come from the germline V gene (reference sequence). The CDR3 sequence is CASRPRGQGSTDTQYF. Here the CDR3 DNA reads TGTGCCAGCAGACCTCGGGGACAGGGAAGCACAGATACGCAGTATTTT.

The rearrangement uses TRBV19 and TRBJ1-1; 7 bases fit TRBD1. The CDR3 totals 13 residues. Germline values: CDR1 LNHDA, CDR2 SQIVND (reference sequence). V gave up 4 bases and J gave up 4 bases; unmatched junction bases: 3. CDR3 sequence: CASSNRGATEAFF. In DNA, the CDR3 is TGTGCCAGTAGTAACAGGGGAGCCACTGAAGCTTTCTTT.

The chain links TRBV5-1 to TRBJ1-1, with 8 bases identical to TRBD1. The CDR3 contains 15 residues. The V gene end was trimmed by 3 bases and the J gene end by 2 bases; junction bases not matched to a gene: 6. Germline V CDR1 and CDR2: SGHRS, YFSETQ. CDR3 DNA sequence: TGCGCCAGCAGCTGGCGGACAGGGTCAAACACTGAAGCTTTCTTT. Translated, it gives CASSWRTGSNTEAFF.

This clone was counted once. This sequence joins TRBV24-1 and TRBJ2-2, with 7 positions matching TRBD1. The V gene end was trimmed by 3 bases and the J gene end by 1 base; junction bases not matched to a gene: 7. Germline assignment: CDR1 KGHDR and CDR2 SFDVKD. The CDR3 is 17 residues long. CDR3 DNA: TGTGCCACCAGTGATGAGGACAGGCGCCAGAACACCGGGGAGCTGTTTTTT. Translation gives CATSDEDRRQNTGELFF.

V usage is TRBV30 and J usage is TRBJ1-2, with D tentatively TRBD1 (6 bases). The CDR3 spans 14 residues. Germline V gene sequence: CDR1 GTSNPN, CDR2 SVGIG (reference sequence). V shed 4 bases and J shed 4 bases, with 16 bases lying between them. CDR3 residues: CAWNSDRIRYGYTF. CDR3 sequence (DNA): TGTGCCTGGAATAGTGACAGGATACGCTATGGCTACACCTTC.

The CDR3 DNA reads as TGTGCCAGCAGCCCGTCCGGGACTGCATATGGCTACACCTTC. It is translated as CASSPSGTAYGYTF. The V and J genes are TRBV7-9 and TRBJ1-2; maybe TRBD1 (5 bases). Germline V gene lookup returns CDR1 SEHNR and CDR2 FQNEAQ (reference sequence). CDR3 length equals 14 residues. The V end lost 5 bases, the J end lost 5 bases, and 15 bases lay between the germline ends. Complete variable domain (other parts from reference TRBV7-9 and TRBJ1-2): DTGVSQNPRHKITKRGQNVTFRCDPISEHNRLYWYRQTLGQGPEFLTYFQNEAQLEKSRLLSDRFSAERPKGSFSTLEIQRTEQGDSAMYLCASSPSGTAYGYTFGSGTRLTVV.

The CDR3 protein is CASSLAGVGFGYTF. CDR3 nucleotides: TGTGCCAGCAGCTTAGCGGGAGTGGGCTTCGGCTACACCTTC. The chain is built from TRBV7-9 and TRBJ1-2; D remains ambiguous. Deletions cut 0 bases from V and 8 bases from J, with 13 bases between. This CDR3 spans 14 amino acids. Germline assignment: CDR1 SEHNR and CDR2 FQNEAQ (reference sequence).

This clone was counted a single time. The chain carries TRBV3-1 (or the pseudogene TRBV3-2) and TRBJ1-3; no reliable D call. This CDR3 has 13 residues. V lost 5 bases to trimming and J lost 5 bases, with 10 bases between them. CDR1 and CDR2 (germline): LGHDT, YNNKEL (reference sequence). The chain's CDR3 is CASSAGGRNTIYF. CDR3 coding DNA: TGTGCCAGCAGCGCAGGAGGACGAAACACCATATATTTT.

This chain connects TRBV29-1 to TRBJ1-2; 10 positions match TRBD1. The junction had 6 bases not matched to a gene; V was cut back by 5 bases and J by 6 bases. The germline CDR1 and CDR2 sequences are SQVTM and ANQGSEA. The CDR3 contains 13 residues. The CDR3 sequence is CSVWGGTGDGYTF. CDR3 bases: TGCAGCGTTTGGGGGGGGACAGGGGATGGCTACACCTTC.

The J gene is TRBJ1-2, the V gene TRBV6-5; TRBD1 matches at 7 bases. This CDR3 comprises 11 residues. Germline CDR1 reads MNHEY; CDR2 reads SVGAGI. Trimming removed 8 bases from V and 6 bases from J; junction bases left unmatched: 3. The CDR3 bases are TGTGCCAGCCGAACAGGGGATGGCTACACCTTC. Translation: CASRTGDGYTF.

The chain is built from TRBV5-1 and TRBJ1-6; 7 bases are shared with TRBD1. The length of the CDR3 is 19 residues. Trimming removed 4 bases from V and 0 bases from J; junction bases left unmatched: 13. Germline assignment: CDR1 SGHRS and CDR2 YFSETQ. The CDR3 DNA follows: TGCGCCAGCAGCCAACGGACAGGAGCTTGGAGCTCCTATAATTCACCCCTCCACTTT. It encodes CASSQRTGAWSSYNSPLHF.

The V gene is TRBV10-3, the J gene TRBJ2-2, with TRBD2 matching 9 bases. The V gene's germline CDR1 is ENHRY and CDR2 SYGVKD. After removal of 10 bases from V and 1 base from J, the junction contained 4 bases not matched to a gene. The CDR3 runs 14 residues. CDR3 region: CASLAGQNTGELFF. Written as DNA, the CDR3 is TGTGCCAGCCTAGCGGGGCAGAACACCGGGGAGCTGTTTTTT.